This TCR beta chain was found in a study of PD-1 blockade in classical Hodgkin lymphoma. Profiling relied on immunoSEQ multiplex PCR, and the TCRdb table lists in-frame clones only, not all of them. The table includes some 19,000 clones, about three quarters detected once. This sample's time point: cycle 4 day 1 (C4D1), after more than 5 weeks of nivolumab. Each patient's relapse followed autologous stem cell transplantation, and brentuximab vedotin exposure varied. Investigators isolated CD4+ T cells from thawed PBMCs through magnetic negative selection. Germline CDR1 and CDR2: SGHTA and FQGNSA. The germline V and J ends were trimmed by 3 bases and 4 bases, with 12 bases remaining between them. CDR3 length equals 14 residues. Study-level points and caveats: Nothing has yet pinned down what causes the repertoire differences, possibly disease activity or prior therapy. CD4+ TCR diversity, unlike CD8+, climbed significantly by C4D1.

This clone was observed a single time. The antigen remains unidentified. The V call is TRBV7-2, the J call TRBJ1-2; D is perhaps TRBD1 (5 bases). Sample: CD4+ T cells from blood, taken before the fourth cycle of nivolumab. The sequence was obtained from a human donor with classical Hodgkin lymphoma. The CDR3 loop is CASSLGGASYGYTF. In nucleotides, the CDR3 is TGTGCCAGCAGCTTGGGTGGGGCTAGCTATGGCTACACCTTC.